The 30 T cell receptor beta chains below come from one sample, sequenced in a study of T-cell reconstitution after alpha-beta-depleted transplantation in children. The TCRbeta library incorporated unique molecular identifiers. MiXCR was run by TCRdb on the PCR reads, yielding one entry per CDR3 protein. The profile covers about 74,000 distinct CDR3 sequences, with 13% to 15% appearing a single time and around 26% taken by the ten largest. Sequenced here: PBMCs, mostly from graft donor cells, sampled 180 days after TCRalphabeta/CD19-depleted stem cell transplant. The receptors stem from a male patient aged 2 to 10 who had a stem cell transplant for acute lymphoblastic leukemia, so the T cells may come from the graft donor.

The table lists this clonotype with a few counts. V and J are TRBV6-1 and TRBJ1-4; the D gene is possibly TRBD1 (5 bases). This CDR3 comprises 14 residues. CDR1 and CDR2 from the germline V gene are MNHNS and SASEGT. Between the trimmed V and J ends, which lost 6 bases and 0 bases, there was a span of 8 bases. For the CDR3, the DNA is TGTGCCAGCAGGCGGGGGTCAACTAATGAAAAACTGTTTTTT. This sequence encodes CASRRGSTNEKLFF.

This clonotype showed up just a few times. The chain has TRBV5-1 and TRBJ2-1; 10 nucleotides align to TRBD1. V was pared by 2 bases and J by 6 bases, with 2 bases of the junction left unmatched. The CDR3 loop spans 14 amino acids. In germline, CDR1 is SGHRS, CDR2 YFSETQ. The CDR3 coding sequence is TGCGCCAGCAGCTTTAGGACAGGGGGCAATGAGCAGTTCTTC. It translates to CASSFRTGGNEQFF.

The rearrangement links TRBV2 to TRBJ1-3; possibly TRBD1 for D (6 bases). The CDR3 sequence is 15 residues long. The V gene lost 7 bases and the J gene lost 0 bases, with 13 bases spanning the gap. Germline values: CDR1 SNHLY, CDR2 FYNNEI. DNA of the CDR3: TGTGCCAGCACTACGGACAGTTCCTCTGGAAACACCATATATTTT. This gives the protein CASTTDSSSGNTIYF.

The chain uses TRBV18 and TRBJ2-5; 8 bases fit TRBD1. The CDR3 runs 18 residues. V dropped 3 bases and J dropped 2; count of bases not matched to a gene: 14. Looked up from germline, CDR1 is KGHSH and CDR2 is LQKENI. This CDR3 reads CASSPERDRYLVQETQYF. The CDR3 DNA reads TGTGCCAGCTCACCGGAAAGGGACAGGTATCTCGTACAAGAGACCCAGTACTTC.

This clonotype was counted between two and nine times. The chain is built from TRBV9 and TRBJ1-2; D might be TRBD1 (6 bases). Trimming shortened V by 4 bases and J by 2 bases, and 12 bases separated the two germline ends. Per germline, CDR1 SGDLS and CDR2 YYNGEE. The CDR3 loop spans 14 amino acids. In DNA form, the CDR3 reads TGTGCCAGCAGCATACAGGGCTCGAACTATGGCTACACCTTC. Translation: CASSIQGSNYGYTF.

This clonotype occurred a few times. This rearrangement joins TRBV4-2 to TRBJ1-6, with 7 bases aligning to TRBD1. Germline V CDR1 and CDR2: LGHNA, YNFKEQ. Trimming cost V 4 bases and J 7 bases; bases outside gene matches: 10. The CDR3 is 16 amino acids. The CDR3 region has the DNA TGTGCCAGCAGCCTCGGATACAGGGGTAAAAATTCACCCCTCCACTTT. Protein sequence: CASSLGYRGKNSPLHF.

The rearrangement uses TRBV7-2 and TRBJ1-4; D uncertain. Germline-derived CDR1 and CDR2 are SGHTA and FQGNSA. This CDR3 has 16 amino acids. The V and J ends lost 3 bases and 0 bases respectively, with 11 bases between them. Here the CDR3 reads CASSFKYKATNEKLFF. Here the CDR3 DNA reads TGTGCCAGCAGCTTTAAATACAAGGCAACTAATGAAAAACTGTTTTTT.

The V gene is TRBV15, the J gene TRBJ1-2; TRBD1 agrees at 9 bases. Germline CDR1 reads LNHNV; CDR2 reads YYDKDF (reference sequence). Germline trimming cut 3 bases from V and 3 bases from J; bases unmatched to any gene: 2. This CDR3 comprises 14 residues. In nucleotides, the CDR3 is TGTGCCACCAGCAGGGGACAGGGAGACTATGGCTACACCTTC. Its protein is CATSRGQGDYGYTF.

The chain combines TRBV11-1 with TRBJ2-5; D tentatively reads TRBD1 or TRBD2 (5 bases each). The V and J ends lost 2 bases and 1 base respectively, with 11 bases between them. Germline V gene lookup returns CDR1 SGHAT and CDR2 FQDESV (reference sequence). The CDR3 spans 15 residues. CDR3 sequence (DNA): TGTGCCAGCAGCTTACCGGGACGGATCCAAGAGACCCAGTACTTC. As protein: CASSLPGRIQETQYF.

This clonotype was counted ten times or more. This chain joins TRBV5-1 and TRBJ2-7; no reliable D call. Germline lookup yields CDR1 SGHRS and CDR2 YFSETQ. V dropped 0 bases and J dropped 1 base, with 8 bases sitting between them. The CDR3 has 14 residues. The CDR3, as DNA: TGCGCCAGCAGCTTGGCCCAGGATTCCTACGAGCAGTACTTC. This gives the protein CASSLAQDSYEQYF.

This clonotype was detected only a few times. DNA for the CDR3: TGCAGCGCCGGGGGTAGGACCGGGGAGCTGTTTTTT. Its translation is CSAGGRTGELFF. The chain combines TRBV29-1 with TRBJ2-2, with a tentative D call TRBD2 (6 bases). Trimming shortened V by 7 bases and J by 5 bases, and 11 bases separated the two germline ends. CDR3 length equals 12 residues. Germline CDR1 reads SQVTM; CDR2 reads ANQGSEA.

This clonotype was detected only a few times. CDR3 in DNA: TGTGCCAGCAGCCAAATCTCAGGAGCCTACCAAGAGACCCAGTACTTC. Translation: CASSQISGAYQETQYF. The chain links TRBV3-1 to TRBJ2-5; D not resolved. CDR1 is LGHDT and CDR2 is YNNKEL in the germline V gene (reference sequence). Deletions cut 2 bases from V and 0 bases from J, with 13 bases between. The CDR3 totals 16 residues.

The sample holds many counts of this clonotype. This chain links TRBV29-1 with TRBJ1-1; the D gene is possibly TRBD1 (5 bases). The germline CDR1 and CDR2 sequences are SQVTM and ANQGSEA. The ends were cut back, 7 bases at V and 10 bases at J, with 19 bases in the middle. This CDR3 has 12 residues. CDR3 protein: CSAGHHNGVAFF. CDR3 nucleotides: TGCAGCGCAGGACACCACAATGGGGTAGCTTTCTTT.

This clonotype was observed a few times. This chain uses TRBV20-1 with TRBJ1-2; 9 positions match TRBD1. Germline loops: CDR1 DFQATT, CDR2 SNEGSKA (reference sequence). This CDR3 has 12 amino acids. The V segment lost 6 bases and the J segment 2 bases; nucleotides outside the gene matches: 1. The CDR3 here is CSAGQGNYGYTF. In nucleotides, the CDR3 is TGCAGTGCCGGACAGGGGAACTATGGCTACACCTTC.

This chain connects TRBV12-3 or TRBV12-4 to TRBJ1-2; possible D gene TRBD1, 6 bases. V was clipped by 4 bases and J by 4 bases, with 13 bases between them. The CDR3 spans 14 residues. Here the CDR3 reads CASSCGTRFYGYTF. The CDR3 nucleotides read TGTGCCAGCAGTTGTGGGACACGCTTCTATGGCTACACCTTC.

In DNA form, the CDR3 reads TGTGCCAGCAGCCAACTGGCGGGGCGGGATACGCAGTATTTT. This codes for CASSQLAGRDTQYF. The chain links TRBV14 to TRBJ2-3, with D tentatively TRBD2 (6 bases). V dropped 2 bases and J dropped 6 bases, with 12 bases sitting between them. There are 14 residues in the CDR3. Germline loops: CDR1 SGHDN, CDR2 FVKESK.

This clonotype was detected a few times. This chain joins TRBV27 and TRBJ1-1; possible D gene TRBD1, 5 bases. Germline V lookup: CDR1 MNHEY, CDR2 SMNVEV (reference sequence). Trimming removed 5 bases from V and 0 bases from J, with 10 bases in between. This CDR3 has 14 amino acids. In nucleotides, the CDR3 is TGTGCCAGCAGTCCAGGGTCTATGAACACTGAAGCTTTCTTT. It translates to CASSPGSMNTEAFF.

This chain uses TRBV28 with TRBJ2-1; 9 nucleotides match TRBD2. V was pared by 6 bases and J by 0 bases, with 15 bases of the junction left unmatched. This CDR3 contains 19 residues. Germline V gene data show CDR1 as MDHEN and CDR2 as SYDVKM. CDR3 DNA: TGTGCCAGCAGCCCCGGGGGTAGCGGGAGAGCTTACTCCTACAATGAGCAGTTCTTC. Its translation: CASSPGGSGRAYSYNEQFF.

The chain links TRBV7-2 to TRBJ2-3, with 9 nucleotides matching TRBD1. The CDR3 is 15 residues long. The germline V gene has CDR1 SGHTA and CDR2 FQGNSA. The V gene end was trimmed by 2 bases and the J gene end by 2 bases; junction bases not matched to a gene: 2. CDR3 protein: CASSLNRGLTDTQYF. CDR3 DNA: TGTGCCAGCAGCTTAAACAGGGGGCTCACAGATACGCAGTATTTT. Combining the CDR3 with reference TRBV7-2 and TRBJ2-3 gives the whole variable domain GAGVSQSPSNKVTEKGKDVELRCDPISGHTALYWYRQSLGQGLEFLIYFQGNSAPDKSGLPSDRFSAERTGGSVSTLTIQRTQQEDSAVYLCASSLNRGLTDTQYFGPGTRLTVL.

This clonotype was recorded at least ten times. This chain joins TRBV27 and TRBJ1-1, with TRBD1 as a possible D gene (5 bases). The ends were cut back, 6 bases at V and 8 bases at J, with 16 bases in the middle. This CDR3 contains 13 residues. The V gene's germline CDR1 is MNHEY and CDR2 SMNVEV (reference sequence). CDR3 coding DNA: TGTGCCAGCAGGCGGTTTTGGGGCCCAGAAGCTTTCTTT. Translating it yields CASRRFWGPEAFF.

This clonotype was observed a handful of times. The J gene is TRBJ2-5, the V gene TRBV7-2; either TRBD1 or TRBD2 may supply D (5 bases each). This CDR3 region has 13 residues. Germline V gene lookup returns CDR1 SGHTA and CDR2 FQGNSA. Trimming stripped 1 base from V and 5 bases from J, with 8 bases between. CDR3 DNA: TGTGCCAGCAGCTTAGGACAGCGGGAGACCCAGTACTTC. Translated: CASSLGQRETQYF.

The CDR3 DNA sequence: TGTGCCAGCAGCTTAGCGTTTGGACAGGTGGAAGCTTTCTTT. This codes for CASSLAFGQVEAFF. The chain employs TRBV7-2 and TRBJ1-1; TRBD1 matches 7 bases. V was clipped by 0 bases and J by 8 bases; unmatched bases: 6. From germline, CDR1 is SGHTA and CDR2 FQGNSA. This CDR3 has 14 amino acids.

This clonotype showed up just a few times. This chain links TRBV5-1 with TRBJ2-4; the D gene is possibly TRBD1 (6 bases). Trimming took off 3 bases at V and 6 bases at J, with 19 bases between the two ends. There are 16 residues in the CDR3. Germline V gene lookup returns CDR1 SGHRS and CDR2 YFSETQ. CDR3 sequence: CASSCGCTGLTNIQYF. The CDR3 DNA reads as TGCGCCAGCAGCTGCGGATGTACAGGGTTAACAAACATTCAGTACTTC.

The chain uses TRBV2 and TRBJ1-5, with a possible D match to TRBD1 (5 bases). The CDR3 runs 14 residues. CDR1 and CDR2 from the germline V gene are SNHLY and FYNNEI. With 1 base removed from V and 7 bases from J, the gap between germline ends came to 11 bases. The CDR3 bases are TGTGCCAGCAGTGAAGGTGGTAGGGGACAGCCCCAGCATTTT. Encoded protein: CASSEGGRGQPQHF.

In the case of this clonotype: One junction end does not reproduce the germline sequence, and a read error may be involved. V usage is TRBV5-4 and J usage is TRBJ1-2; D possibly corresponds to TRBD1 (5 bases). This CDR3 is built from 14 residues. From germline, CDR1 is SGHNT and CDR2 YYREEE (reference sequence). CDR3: CASSPGTPTYGYIF. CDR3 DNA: TGTGCCAGCAGCCCCGGGACTCCAACTTATGGCTACATCTTC.

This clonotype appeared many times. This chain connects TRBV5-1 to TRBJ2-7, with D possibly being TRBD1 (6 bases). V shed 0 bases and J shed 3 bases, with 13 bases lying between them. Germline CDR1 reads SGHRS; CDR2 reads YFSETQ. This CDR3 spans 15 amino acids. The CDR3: CASSLEPGVGYEQYF. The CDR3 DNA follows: TGCGCCAGCAGCTTGGAGCCAGGGGTTGGCTACGAGCAGTACTTC.

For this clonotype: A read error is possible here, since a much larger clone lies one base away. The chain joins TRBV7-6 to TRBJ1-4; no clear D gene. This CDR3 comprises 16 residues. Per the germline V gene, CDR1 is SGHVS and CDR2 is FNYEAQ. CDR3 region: CASSLAGGRYTEKLFF. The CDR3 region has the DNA TGTGCCAGCAGCCTAGCGGGCGGCAGGTATACGGAAAAACTGTTTTTT.

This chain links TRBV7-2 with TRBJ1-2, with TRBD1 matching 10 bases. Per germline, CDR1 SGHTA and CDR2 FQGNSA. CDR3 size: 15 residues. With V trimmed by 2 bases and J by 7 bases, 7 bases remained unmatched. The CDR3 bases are TGTGCCAGCAGCTTATCGCCGGGACAGGGGTTTGGCTACACCTTC. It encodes CASSLSPGQGFGYTF.

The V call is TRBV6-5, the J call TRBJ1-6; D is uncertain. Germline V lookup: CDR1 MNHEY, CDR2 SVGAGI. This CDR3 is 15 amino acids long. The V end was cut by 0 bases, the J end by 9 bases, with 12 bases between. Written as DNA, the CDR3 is TGTGCCAGCAGTTACTCATCAGTGTCGAGTTCACCCCTCCACTTT. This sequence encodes CASSYSSVSSSPLHF.

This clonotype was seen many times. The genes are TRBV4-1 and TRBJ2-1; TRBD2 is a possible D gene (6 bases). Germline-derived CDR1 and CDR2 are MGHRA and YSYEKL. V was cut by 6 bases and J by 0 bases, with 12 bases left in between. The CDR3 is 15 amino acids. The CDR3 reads CASRQGLSSYNEQFF. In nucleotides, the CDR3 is TGCGCCAGCAGGCAGGGACTCAGCTCCTACAATGAGCAGTTCTTC.